The clone carrying this TCR beta chain was recorded a few times. Primers for the PCR totalled 60 Vbeta and 13 Jbeta. Only in-frame clones appear in the TCRdb table, and some are missing; sequencing was by immunoSEQ multiplex PCR. Among 100,000 to 150,000 clones, 80% were seen once, and the ten largest hold over 0.2%. The data derive from a study of cytomegalovirus exposure and HLA in healthy donors. This CDR3 has 17 amino acids. Trimming at V came to 4 bases and at J to 1 base, leaving 6 bases not matched to a gene. Looked up from germline, CDR1 is SGDLS and CDR2 is YYNGEE. The chain recombines TRBV9 with TRBJ2-3; 13 bases are shared with TRBD2. The specimen was PBMCs. The sequence was collected from a man aged 45-65 years in good health and CMV-seronegative. For the CDR3, the DNA is TGTGCCAGCAGCTATGGACTAGCGGGAGAGGGCACAGATACGCAGTATTTT. Protein: CASSYGLAGEGTDTQYF.